What follows describes a single T cell receptor (beta chain). The data are from a study of cytomegalovirus exposure and HLA in healthy donors. Trimming pared 0 bases from V and 4 bases from J, leaving 12 bases between. Per the germline V gene, CDR1 is SQVTM and CDR2 is ANQGSEA. The CDR3 has 14 residues. 13 Jbeta primers and 60 Vbeta primers were used for the PCR. Clones were read by immunoSEQ multiplex PCR, and TCRdb kept only the in-frame ones, dropping some. This table holds around 100,000 clones, around 80% found once. The sequence was obtained from a woman aged 40 to 50 in good health and CMV-seronegative. The V and J genes are TRBV29-1 and TRBJ1-2, with unresolved D. Sequenced sample: PBMCs. CDR3 loop: CSVEDRGKAYGYTF. The CDR3 nucleotides read TGCAGCGTTGAAGACCGAGGGAAGGCCTATGGCTACACCTTC.